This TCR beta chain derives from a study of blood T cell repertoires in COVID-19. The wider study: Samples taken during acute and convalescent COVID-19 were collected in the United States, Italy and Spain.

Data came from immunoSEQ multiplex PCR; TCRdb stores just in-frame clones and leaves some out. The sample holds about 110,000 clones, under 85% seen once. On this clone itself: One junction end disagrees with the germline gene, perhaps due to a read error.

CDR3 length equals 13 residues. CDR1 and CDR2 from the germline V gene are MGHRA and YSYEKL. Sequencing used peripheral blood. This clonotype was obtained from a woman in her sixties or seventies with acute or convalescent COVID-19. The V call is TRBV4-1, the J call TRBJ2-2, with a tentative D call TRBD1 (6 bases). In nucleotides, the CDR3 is TGCGCCAGCAGCCAAACAGGGCTCGGGGAGCTGCTTTTT. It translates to CASSQTGLGELLF.